This entry describes one T cell receptor beta chain. With 1 base removed from V and 0 bases from J, the gap between germline ends came to 4 bases. CDR1 and CDR2 from the germline V gene are LGHDT and YNNKEL (reference sequence). CDR3 length: 13 amino acids. These data come from a study of blood T cell repertoires in COVID-19. On the study more broadly: Acute-phase and convalescent COVID-19 samples originated in the United States, Italy and Spain. Nucleic acid was either cDNA or gDNA, and it came from T cells, B-cell-depleted T cells, or PBMCs.

In the original analysis: Amplification with reference gene primers provided the estimates of nucleated cell counts. Here immunoSEQ multiplex PCR was the method, and the copy in TCRdb shows in-frame clones only, minus some. For V, J and clone size, that table is used; D and trimming come from the DNA. Here the sample spans roughly 120,000 clones, about 87% being singletons. Source material: peripheral blood. The chain has TRBV3-1 (or the pseudogene TRBV3-2) and TRBJ2-7; D unclear. This sequence was found in a woman in her forties or fifties with acute or convalescent COVID-19. This chain's CDR3 is CASSQGISYEQYF. DNA of the CDR3: TGTGCCAGCAGCCAAGGTATCTCCTACGAGCAGTACTTC.